These 10 T cell receptor beta chains were sequenced from one sample in a study of post-analysis software for immune sequencing data. No antigen has been assigned to these receptors. Built from TCR beta cDNA, the libraries had unique molecular identifiers in them. TCRdb fed the PCR reads into MiXCR, producing one record per CDR3 protein. The repertoire consists of approximately 440,000 distinct CDR3 sequences, with 45% occurring once and the leading ten covering roughly an eighth. General study results and limits: The study found TRBV5-6, TRBV5-1 and TRBV20-1 among 4 or 5 TRBV segments more frequent in patients than controls.

Input material: blood. These receptors were taken from a girl aged 10-17 years with multiple sclerosis.

This clonotype was counted between two and nine times. This chain connects TRBV27 to TRBJ2-7, with TRBD2 matching 7 bases. The ends lost 6 bases at V and 6 bases at J; junction bases unmatched: 5. Germline-derived CDR1 and CDR2 are MNHEY and SMNVEV (reference sequence). This CDR3 is 12 amino acids long. CDR3 protein: CASRGGLSEQYF. In DNA form, the CDR3 reads TGTGCCAGCAGGGGAGGGTTGAGCGAGCAGTACTTC.

V is TRBV3-1 and J is TRBJ2-1, with TRBD1 matching over 8 bases. The CDR3 runs to 15 residues. J was trimmed by 5 bases and V by 3 bases; bases with no gene match: 6. Germline lookup yields CDR1 LGHDT and CDR2 YNNKEL (reference sequence). The CDR3 protein is CASSHGRGRHNEQFF. CDR3 nucleotide sequence: TGTGCCAGCAGCCACGGCAGGGGGCGACACAATGAGCAGTTCTTC.

This clonotype occurred many times. This CDR3 is CASSPKGLAGVTDTQYF. As DNA, the CDR3 is TGTGCCAGCAGCCCCAAGGGACTAGCGGGAGTAACAGATACGCAGTATTTT. V and J are TRBV7-3 and TRBJ2-3; 14 bases match TRBD2. V lost 5 bases and J lost 3; bases outside the gene matches: 7. Germline V gene lookup returns CDR1 SGHTA and CDR2 FQGTGA. The CDR3 has 17 residues.

The J gene is TRBJ2-3, the V gene TRBV20-1; TRBD2 matches 10 bases. The CDR3 loop spans 14 amino acids. Germline CDR1 reads DFQATT; CDR2 reads SNEGSKA (reference sequence). With V trimmed by 5 bases and J by 0 bases, 2 bases remained unmatched. This CDR3 reads CSAGLAESTDTQYF. The DNA of the CDR3 is TGCAGTGCTGGACTAGCGGAGAGCACAGATACGCAGTATTTT.

At least ten counts were recorded for this clonotype. V gene TRBV20-1 combines with J gene TRBJ2-5; 7 nucleotides agree with TRBD2. Germline V gene lookup returns CDR1 DFQATT and CDR2 SNEGSKA (reference sequence). V gave up 5 bases and J gave up 4 bases; unmatched junction bases: 7. CDR3 length: 13 amino acids. CDR3 nucleotides: TGCAGTGCTCCCGGGACTATAAGAGAGACCCAGTACTTC. This sequence encodes CSAPGTIRETQYF.

The rearrangement joins TRBV10-3 to TRBJ2-1; no clear D gene. Between the trimmed V and J ends, which lost 0 bases and 6 bases, there was a span of 15 bases. Germline values: CDR1 ENHRY, CDR2 SYGVKD. This CDR3 is 16 amino acids long. The CDR3 DNA sequence: TGTGCCATCAGTGAGTCGGGCGGCGCCGTCTGCAATGAGCAGTTCTTC. Protein sequence: CAISESGGAVCNEQFF.

The chain recombines TRBV12-3 or TRBV12-4 with TRBJ2-7, with 10 nucleotides matching TRBD2. After removal of 3 bases from V and 0 bases from J, the junction contained 5 bases not matched to a gene. This CDR3 has 16 amino acids. The CDR3 region is CASSFLLAGDSYEQYF. The DNA of the CDR3 is TGTGCCAGCAGTTTTTTGCTAGCGGGGGACTCCTACGAGCAGTACTTC.

This rearrangement joins TRBV10-3 to TRBJ2-1, with 11 bases that match TRBD2. Trimming took 0 bases from V and 5 from J; bases not matched to a gene: 3. The CDR3 spans 16 residues. Germline V gene lookup returns CDR1 ENHRY and CDR2 SYGVKD. CDR3 residues: CAISESGSGRDNEQFF. In nucleotides, the CDR3 is TGTGCCATCAGTGAGTCTGGTAGCGGGAGGGACAATGAGCAGTTCTTC.

This chain links TRBV28 with TRBJ2-1, with 8 bases aligning to TRBD2. This CDR3 region has 15 residues. Losses at the gene ends were 8 bases for V and 1 base for J; bases not matched to a gene: 7. From germline, CDR1 is MDHEN and CDR2 SYDVKM. The CDR3, as DNA: TGTGCCAGCTCCGGGGGGGACTTTTCCTACAATGAGCAGTTCTTC. Encoded protein: CASSGGDFSYNEQFF.

The V and J genes are TRBV7-9 and TRBJ2-5; D may be TRBD2 (6 bases). The germline CDR1 and CDR2 sequences are SEHNR and FQNEAQ (reference sequence). Deletions cut 3 bases from V and 1 base from J, with 15 bases between. The CDR3 runs 16 residues. The CDR3 is CASSFGGARPQETQYF. CDR3 coding DNA: TGTGCCAGCAGCTTCGGAGGGGCCCGGCCCCAAGAGACCCAGTACTTC.